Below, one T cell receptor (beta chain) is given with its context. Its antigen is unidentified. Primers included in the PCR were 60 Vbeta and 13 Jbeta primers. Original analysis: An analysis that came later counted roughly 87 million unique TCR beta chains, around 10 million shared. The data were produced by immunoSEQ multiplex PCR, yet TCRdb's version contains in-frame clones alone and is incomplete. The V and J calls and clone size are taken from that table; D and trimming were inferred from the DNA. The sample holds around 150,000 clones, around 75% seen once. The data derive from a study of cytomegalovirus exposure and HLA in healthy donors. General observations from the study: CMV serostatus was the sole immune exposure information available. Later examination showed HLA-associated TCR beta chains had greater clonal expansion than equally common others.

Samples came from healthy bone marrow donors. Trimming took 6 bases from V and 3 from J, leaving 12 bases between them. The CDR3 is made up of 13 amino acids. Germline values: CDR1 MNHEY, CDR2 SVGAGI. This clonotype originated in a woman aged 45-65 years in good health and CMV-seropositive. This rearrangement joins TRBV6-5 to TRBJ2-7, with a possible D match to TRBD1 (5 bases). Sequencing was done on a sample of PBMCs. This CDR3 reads CASSLGQRYEQYF. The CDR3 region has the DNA TGTGCCAGCAGCCTCGGACAACGCTACGAGCAGTACTTC.